This T cell receptor beta chain emerged from a study of vaccination and CD4 T cells after COVID-19. Study-wide background: Overlapping spike peptides of SARS-CoV-2, HCoV-NL63, HCoV-OC43 and HCoV-229E were used, and cells were stimulated with them.

Sequenced with the Oncomine TCR Beta short-read assay was DNA taken from cultured CD4+ T cells. TCRdb called the PCR reads again in MiXCR, with one record for every CDR3 protein. The table records 4,000 to 4,500 distinct CDR3 sequences, about a fifth of them present only once. The treatment is: approximately 10-day PBMC culture with coronavirus spike peptide pools or control peptides (ViraFEST assay). ViraFEST used peptide pools to expand antigen-specific T cells before TCR sequencing. As concerns this clonotype: The target antigen is unknown.

This clonotype was sampled from a human donor who had recovered from COVID-19. Input material: CD4+ T cells from blood, cultured in vitro.

The CDR3 sequence: CASGYTSSGANVLTF. DNA of the CDR3: TGTGCCAGCGGCTATACGAGCTCTGGGGCCAACGTCCTGACTTTC. V and J are TRBV3-1 and TRBJ2-6; D unclear. Germline-derived CDR1 and CDR2 are LGHDT and YNNKEL (reference sequence). V lost 8 bases and J lost 0, with 11 bases in between. This CDR3 contains 15 residues.